The 3 T cell receptor beta chains presented below share a single source sample, sequenced in a study of blood T cell repertoires in COVID-19. Produced via immunoSEQ multiplex PCR; TCRdb's table is partial and in-frame only. This sample has approximately 52,000 clones, with 75% to 90% found just once. The sample comprised peripheral blood. The receptors come from a man aged 55 to 69 with active COVID-19.

V and J are TRBV18 and TRBJ1-2; D is unresolved. CDR1 is KGHSH and CDR2 is LQKENI in the germline V gene. The V end was cut by 1 base, the J end by 5 bases, with 5 bases between. The CDR3 spans 12 residues. The CDR3 DNA sequence: TGTGCCAGCTCACCACAGGAGTATGGCTACACCTTC. Its protein product is CASSPQEYGYTF.

This clone appeared a single time. The V gene is TRBV4-3, the J gene TRBJ2-7, with TRBD2 matching over 9 bases. CDR1 LGHNA and CDR2 YSLEER come from the germline V gene. The CDR3 contains 15 residues. V was clipped by 3 bases and J by 5 bases; unmatched bases: 8. The CDR3 DNA reads TGCGCCAGCAGCCAGGAGAGCGGGAGGCTCCACGAGCAGTACTTC. The encoded protein is CASSQESGRLHEQYF.

This sequence joins TRBV28 and TRBJ1-5, with D perhaps matching TRBD1 (5 bases). V lost 4 bases to trimming and J lost 0 bases, with 13 bases between them. CDR1 and CDR2 (germline): MDHEN, SYDVKM. The CDR3 covers 16 residues. The CDR3 nucleotides are TGTGCCAGCAGTTCACCCGGGGGAGGTAGCAATCAGCCCCAGCATTTT. Translation gives CASSSPGGGSNQPQHF.